This is a list of T cell receptor beta chains from one sample in a study of CD8 T cells in ankylosing spondylitis. In TCRdb, the 5' RACE reads were re-called with MiXCR into one record per CDR3 protein. The sample carries hundreds of thousands of distinct CDR3 sequences, more than 15% recorded once. The specimen was blood, either unsorted or a sorted T cell fraction (not recorded which). These receptor sequences come from a male donor with ankylosing spondylitis. CDR3s include the opening cysteine and the closing phenylalanine or tryptophan.

V,CDR3
TRBV5-1,CASSLETGRNEKLFF
TRBV5-1,CASSLGMGETQYF
TRBV12-3/TRBV12-4,CARGGGGFNEQFF
TRBV3-1,CASSQGGPGGEKLFF
TRBV28,CASSITSDSYEQYF
TRBV7-2,CASSGQGLYGYTF
TRBV6-1,CASGRGLGETQYF
TRBV20-1,CSARAWGSSSYEQYF
TRBV29-1,CSVLWLGSPGEQYF
TRBV5-1,CASSLGQGGPNTEAFF
TRBV3-1,CASSPSSSTGGKDGYTF
TRBV10-3,CAISVADTQYF
TRBV2,CASRGQTSSYEQYF
TRBV12-3/TRBV12-4,CASSYKQGSGTEAFF
TRBV7-2,CASSLTPYREGRNEQFF
TRBV6-2/TRBV6-3,CASRGSGRAHYNEQFF
TRBV3-1,CASSPGRISTDTQYF
TRBV11-3,CASAPGTTPNEQFF
TRBV7-3,CASSAQSSSYNEQFF
TRBV7-9,CASSLQADGYTF
TRBV4-2,CASSQDWSGRGSYEQYF
TRBV5-1,CASIVPLRPPNTEAFF